This T cell receptor beta chain comes out of a study of shared clonotypes between healthy human individuals. Overall study results and limits: The generation probabilities recorded for non-shared clonotypes fell below those of clonotypes shared by all four donors. Researchers found naive subsets generally carried larger estimated richness than memory subsets.

Sequenced by immunoSEQ multiplex PCR; TCRdb stores in-frame clones only, minus some. Of about 2 million clones listed, over 85% were seen once; the top ten hold 0.13%. Regarding this clone: The antigen remains unidentified.

The CDR3 consists of 15 residues. V was cut by 1 base and J by 2 bases, with 12 bases left in between. CDR1 and CDR2 (germline): SGHDT, YYEEEE. This chain links TRBV5-6 with TRBJ2-5; the D gene is possibly TRBD1 (6 bases). Sequencing input: naive CD4+ T cells sorted from blood. Noted subset: CD45RA+ positively selected. The clonotype comes from a man between 18 and 35 years old in good health. CDR3 protein: CASSLLGQGQETQYF. The CDR3 bases are TGTGCCAGCAGCTTGTTGGGCCAGGGGCAAGAGACCCAGTACTTC.